Sequencing of this TCR beta chain was carried out in a study of blood T cells in healthy people across ages. Study outcomes and limitations: Naive T cell percentage showed a strong correlation with the diversity of TCR beta.

Each donor supplied roughly 9.1 milliliters of peripheral blood. Note on this clonotype: Its antigen is undetermined.

PCR was performed a second time for about 7 to 11 cycles using a sample-barcoded 5' primer and a J-beta primer mix. The template-switch adaptor was a 5' adaptor with 12 random nucleotides. It tagged each cDNA molecule. TCRdb processed the 5' RACE reads anew with MiXCR; each CDR3 protein has one entry. The table includes more than 1 million distinct CDR3 sequences, 40% to 50% detected once. The CDR3 consists of 18 residues. V was clipped by 4 bases and J by 9 bases; unmatched bases: 18. In germline, CDR1 is SEHNR, CDR2 FQNEAQ (reference sequence). The TCR comes from a woman in her sixties in good health. The rearrangement uses TRBV7-9 and TRBJ2-1; TRBD2 aligns across 10 bases. The sample comprised blood. CDR3 region: CASSWTSIPGLATAEQFF. The DNA of the CDR3 is TGTGCCAGCAGCTGGACGAGCATACCGGGACTAGCGACCGCTGAGCAGTTCTTC.